This is a list of T cell receptor beta chains from one sample in a study of blood T cells in healthy people across ages. Using its own MiXCR run on the 5' RACE reads, TCRdb lists one record per CDR3 protein. The sample lists some 750,000 distinct CDR3 sequences, about 20% occurring once. Sequencing was performed on blood. These TCRs come from a man in his 70s in good health. Each CDR3 is given with its conserved first and last residue. The D gene is left open where the match is weak. Some rows have no size entry. The others give once, few or many, or a class for an expanded clone.

CDR3nt: TGTGCCAGCAGCTTGGGCCCAGGGACGTCTGGAAACACCATATATTTT
CDR3aa: CASSLGPGTSGNTIYF
abundance: -
d_gene: -
v_gene: TRBV7-2
j_gene: TRBJ1-3

CDR3nt: TGTGCCAGCAAGTCCGCCTACGAGCAGTACTTC
CDR3aa: CASKSAYEQYF
abundance: many
d_gene: -
v_gene: TRBV7-2
j_gene: TRBJ2-7

CDR3nt: TGCGCCAGCCTCACTCCTGACACGGGACCTGAAGCTTTCTTT
CDR3aa: CASLTPDTGPEAFF
abundance: few
d_gene: -
v_gene: TRBV10-2
j_gene: TRBJ1-1

CDR3nt: TGCGCCAGCAGCTTAGCCCCAGGGGTGACTGAAGCTTTCTTT
CDR3aa: CASSLAPGVTEAFF
abundance: -
d_gene: -
v_gene: TRBV5-1
j_gene: TRBJ1-1

CDR3nt: TGCGCCAGCAGCTTGAACAGGGGGGTGACAGATACGCAGTATTTT
CDR3aa: CASSLNRGVTDTQYF
abundance: few
d_gene: TRBD1
v_gene: TRBV5-1
j_gene: TRBJ2-3

CDR3nt: TGTGCCAGCAGTGACCGAGCGACCGGGGAGCTGTTTTTT
CDR3aa: CASSDRATGELFF
abundance: -
d_gene: -
v_gene: TRBV6-6
j_gene: TRBJ2-2

CDR3nt: TGCACCAGCAACCCTGTGGGCGGCCGTGATACGCAGTATTTT
CDR3aa: CTSNPVGGRDTQYF
abundance: -
d_gene: -
v_gene: TRBV5-1
j_gene: TRBJ2-3

CDR3nt: TGTGCCAGCAGCCTTGGCTGGGGAACCCAGTACTTC
CDR3aa: CASSLGWGTQYF
abundance: few
d_gene: -
v_gene: TRBV3-1
j_gene: TRBJ2-5

CDR3nt: TGTGCCAGCAGTCCCCCCATAGGGGGCCTCAATCAGCCCCAGCATTTT
CDR3aa: CASSPPIGGLNQPQHF
abundance: -
d_gene: TRBD1
v_gene: TRBV6-6
j_gene: TRBJ1-5

CDR3nt: TGTGCCAGCAGTTTAACAGGAATGGCCATTCAGTACTTC
CDR3aa: CASSLTGMAIQYF
abundance: few
d_gene: -
v_gene: TRBV12-3/TRBV12-4
j_gene: TRBJ2-4

CDR3nt: TGTGCCACCAGTATCCCCCGAGATCGGGACAAATTCTCCTACGAGCAGTACTTC
CDR3aa: CATSIPRDRDKFSYEQYF
abundance: few
d_gene: -
v_gene: TRBV24-1
j_gene: TRBJ2-7

CDR3nt: TGTGCCAGCAGCCTGCGTCCGGGTATTAGGAATGAGCAGTTCTTC
CDR3aa: CASSLRPGIRNEQFF
abundance: few
d_gene: -
v_gene: TRBV7-2
j_gene: TRBJ2-1

CDR3nt: TGTGCCAGCTCACCCTTGCGGGAGGGCCGATCCAAAAACATTCAGTACTTC
CDR3aa: CASSPLREGRSKNIQYF
abundance: few
d_gene: TRBD2
v_gene: TRBV18
j_gene: TRBJ2-4

CDR3nt: TGTGCCAGCAGCTGGGGATTAGGCGCTGAAGCTTTCTTT
CDR3aa: CASSWGLGAEAFF
abundance: few
d_gene: -
v_gene: TRBV7-9
j_gene: TRBJ1-1

CDR3nt: TGCAGCGAGGGGGACAGCTCCTATGGCTACACCTTC
CDR3aa: CSEGDSSYGYTF
abundance: -
d_gene: TRBD1
v_gene: TRBV29-1
j_gene: TRBJ1-2

CDR3nt: TGTGCCAGCAGCTTAGGGGGACTAGTCACCGGGGAGCTGTTTTTT
CDR3aa: CASSLGGLVTGELFF
abundance: -
d_gene: TRBD2
v_gene: TRBV7-2
j_gene: TRBJ2-2

CDR3nt: TGCAGCGTTGCCCGGACTAGCGCGAACACCGGGGAGCTGTTTTTT
CDR3aa: CSVARTSANTGELFF
abundance: -
d_gene: TRBD2
v_gene: TRBV29-1
j_gene: TRBJ2-2

CDR3nt: TGCGCCAGCAGCCAAGATCTTGGGACAGGGACCTCCTGGATAACTATCTATGGCTACACCTTC
CDR3aa: CASSQDLGTGTSWITIYGYTF
abundance: few
d_gene: TRBD1
v_gene: TRBV4-1
j_gene: TRBJ1-2

CDR3nt: TGCAGCGTTGCCGAAACTGAAGCTTTCTTT
CDR3aa: CSVAETEAFF
abundance: few
d_gene: -
v_gene: TRBV29-1
j_gene: TRBJ1-1

CDR3nt: TGTGCCAGCAGTCCCCCCGCGTGGGCCCACGAGCAGTACTTC
CDR3aa: CASSPPAWAHEQYF
abundance: -
d_gene: -
v_gene: TRBV12-3/TRBV12-4
j_gene: TRBJ2-7

CDR3nt: TGTGCCACCAGCTCGGGACAGATAAACAATGAGCAGTTCTTC
CDR3aa: CATSSGQINNEQFF
abundance: few
d_gene: TRBD1
v_gene: TRBV24-1
j_gene: TRBJ2-1

CDR3nt: TGTGCCAGCGGACGTACAGGGCTGATGGAGACCCAGTACTTC
CDR3aa: CASGRTGLMETQYF
abundance: -
d_gene: -
v_gene: TRBV5-5
j_gene: TRBJ2-5

CDR3nt: TGTGCCAGCAGCCCCAACGGCAGGGTTGGTGAAGCTTTCTTT
CDR3aa: CASSPNGRVGEAFF
abundance: -
d_gene: -
v_gene: TRBV14
j_gene: TRBJ1-1

CDR3nt: TGTGCCAGCAGCCGGACAGGCTCCGGTGAAAAACTGTTTTTT
CDR3aa: CASSRTGSGEKLFF
abundance: few
d_gene: TRBD1
v_gene: TRBV7-9
j_gene: TRBJ1-4

CDR3nt: TGTGCCAGTAGTATAGACAGGAACTCTGGAAACACCATATATTTT
CDR3aa: CASSIDRNSGNTIYF
abundance: -
d_gene: -
v_gene: TRBV19
j_gene: TRBJ1-3

CDR3nt: TGTGCCAGCAGCTTACACGGAGGGTCCTCTGGGGCCAACGTCCTGACTTTC
CDR3aa: CASSLHGGSSGANVLTF
abundance: few
d_gene: -
v_gene: TRBV7-3
j_gene: TRBJ2-6

CDR3nt: TGTGCCAGCAGTACGGGACAGGGACTCGATACGCAGTATTTT
CDR3aa: CASSTGQGLDTQYF
abundance: few
d_gene: TRBD1
v_gene: TRBV5-5
j_gene: TRBJ2-3

CDR3nt: TGTGCCAGCAGTTCCCGAGACAGGGATTGGCCCCAGCATTTT
CDR3aa: CASSSRDRDWPQHF
abundance: few
d_gene: TRBD1
v_gene: TRBV27
j_gene: TRBJ1-5

CDR3nt: TGCAGTGCTAGCGGGATCTACAATGAGCAGTTCTTC
CDR3aa: CSASGIYNEQFF
abundance: few
d_gene: -
v_gene: TRBV20-1
j_gene: TRBJ2-1

CDR3nt: TGTGCCAGCAGCTTAAGGACAGGGGTATTCGCTGAAGCTTTCTTT
CDR3aa: CASSLRTGVFAEAFF
abundance: -
d_gene: TRBD1
v_gene: TRBV7-9
j_gene: TRBJ1-1

CDR3nt: TGCAGCGTTGCCAATGGGGGGGAGACCCAGTACTTC
CDR3aa: CSVANGGETQYF
abundance: few
d_gene: -
v_gene: TRBV29-1
j_gene: TRBJ2-5

CDR3nt: TGTGCCAGCAGTGTAGGACTTACAATGGGGCAGTTCTTC
CDR3aa: CASSVGLTMGQFF
abundance: many
d_gene: -
v_gene: TRBV2
j_gene: TRBJ2-1

CDR3nt: TGTGCCAGCAGCTTAGCCGGCGCCATGAACACTGAAGCTTTCTTT
CDR3aa: CASSLAGAMNTEAFF
abundance: few
d_gene: -
v_gene: TRBV7-2
j_gene: TRBJ1-1

CDR3nt: TGTGCCAGCAGTTTACCCCTAGCGGCGACAGATACGCAGTATTTT
CDR3aa: CASSLPLAATDTQYF
abundance: few
d_gene: TRBD2
v_gene: TRBV28
j_gene: TRBJ2-3

CDR3nt: TGTGCCAGCAGTTTAGACGGGGGATTCAAGCAGTACTTC
CDR3aa: CASSLDGGFKQYF
abundance: -
d_gene: -
v_gene: TRBV27
j_gene: TRBJ2-5

CDR3nt: TGCGCCAGCAGCTCCGACATCGCGGGGGACACCATATATTTT
CDR3aa: CASSSDIAGDTIYF
abundance: -
d_gene: -
v_gene: TRBV5-1
j_gene: TRBJ1-3

CDR3nt: TGTGCCAGCAGTTCGGGACAGGGATATACTGAAGCTTTCTTT
CDR3aa: CASSSGQGYTEAFF
abundance: few
d_gene: TRBD1
v_gene: TRBV27
j_gene: TRBJ1-1

CDR3nt: TGCGCCGGCAGCCAAGATCTCGGACAGTCCTACAATGAGCAGTTCTTC
CDR3aa: CAGSQDLGQSYNEQFF
abundance: few
d_gene: -
v_gene: TRBV4-3
j_gene: TRBJ2-1

CDR3nt: TGTGCCAGCAGCGTAGAAGCGGCCACCGGGGAGCTGTTTTTT
CDR3aa: CASSVEAATGELFF
abundance: -
d_gene: -
v_gene: TRBV9
j_gene: TRBJ2-2

CDR3nt: TGTGCCAGCAGCCCACCCTCTAGCTCAAGGGGCAACGGGGAGCTGTTTTTT
CDR3aa: CASSPPSSSRGNGELFF
abundance: -
d_gene: -
v_gene: TRBV7-2
j_gene: TRBJ2-2

CDR3nt: TGTGCCACCAGTAGTAGGGGCAATGAGCAGTTCTTC
CDR3aa: CATSSRGNEQFF
abundance: few
d_gene: -
v_gene: TRBV24-1
j_gene: TRBJ2-1

CDR3nt: TGCAGTGCGTCGACAGGGCCCTTATCCTACGAGCAGTACTTC
CDR3aa: CSASTGPLSYEQYF
abundance: many
d_gene: TRBD1
v_gene: TRBV20-1
j_gene: TRBJ2-7

CDR3nt: TGCAGTGCCCCGAACACAGCGGAGAGGACAGATACGCAGTATTTT
CDR3aa: CSAPNTAERTDTQYF
abundance: -
d_gene: -
v_gene: TRBV20-1
j_gene: TRBJ2-3

CDR3nt: TGTGCCACCAGTGACCTGGACATCAATCAGCCCCAGCATTTT
CDR3aa: CATSDLDINQPQHF
abundance: -
d_gene: -
v_gene: TRBV24-1
j_gene: TRBJ1-5

CDR3nt: TGCAGCGCCTTACAGGGGGTGAACACCATATATTTT
CDR3aa: CSALQGVNTIYF
abundance: -
d_gene: TRBD1
v_gene: TRBV20-1
j_gene: TRBJ1-3

CDR3nt: TGCAGTGCTAGAGCCGGGGCTGTTAACTATGGCTACACCTTC
CDR3aa: CSARAGAVNYGYTF
abundance: few
d_gene: -
v_gene: TRBV20-1
j_gene: TRBJ1-2

CDR3nt: TGCGCCAGCAGCTTGGAAGGGAAGAGCTATGAAAAACTGTTTTTT
CDR3aa: CASSLEGKSYEKLFF
abundance: -
d_gene: -
v_gene: TRBV5-1
j_gene: TRBJ1-4

CDR3nt: TGCAGTGCTAGAGGTGGGACGGCCAGCCAGTTGTTCTTC
CDR3aa: CSARGGTASQLFF
abundance: -
d_gene: -
v_gene: TRBV20-1
j_gene: TRBJ2-5